This T cell receptor beta chain is from a study of vaccination effects on CD4 cells after COVID-19. CDR3 size: 14 residues. V was clipped by 4 bases and J by 0 bases, with 8 bases between them. In germline, CDR1 is SNHLY, CDR2 FYNNEI. Some clones are missing from TCRdb's copy, which holds only in-frame ones; the method was immunoSEQ multiplex PCR. Of under 80,000 clones listed, around 79% are singletons. This clone was counted a single time. Its cognate antigen is unknown. Expansion with viral peptide pools was applied to antigen-specific CD4+ T cells by the ViraFEST assay prior to sequencing. A 10-day culture period preceded the isolation of CD4+ T cells. Nobody among the vaccine recipients had prior SARS-CoV-2 infection (nucleocapsid antibodies were negative).

The sample consisted of CD4+ T cells from PBMCs cultured with SARS-CoV-2 spike peptides, taken before COVID-19 vaccination. The clonotype was recovered from a human donor who received a COVID-19 vaccine. V and J are TRBV2 and TRBJ2-3; D may match TRBD1 or TRBD2 (5 bases each). As DNA, the CDR3 is TGTGCCAGCAGTGGGGACGTTAGCACAGATACGCAGTATTTT. Its protein is CASSGDVSTDTQYF.